Listed below are T cell receptor beta chains from one sample, sequenced in a study of T cells expressing NK-cell markers. TCRdb reprocessed the 5' RACE reads; each CDR3 protein has one entry and no DNA is given. The sample's table shows over 250,000 distinct CDR3 sequences. What was sequenced was blood T cells: a sorted CD56 or NKG2C T cell subset, CD4+ or CD8+ T cells, or bulk PBMC T cells (not recorded which). The source of these receptors is a woman between 18 and 70 years old in good health. The CDR3 runs from the conserved cysteine through the conserved F or W.

CDR3: CASSPYGPGDTGELFF
J: TRBJ2-2
V: TRBV7-3

CDR3: CAWTPGGEQFF
J: TRBJ2-1
V: TRBV30

CDR3: CASSLVASGVGAYNEQFF
J: TRBJ2-1
V: TRBV7-8

CDR3: CASSLTTPTGELFF
J: TRBJ2-2
V: TRBV7-2

CDR3: CASSRTGSGTDTQYF
J: TRBJ2-3
V: TRBV14

CDR3: CASSWGLAGGDAQYF
J: TRBJ2-3
V: TRBV12-3/TRBV12-4

CDR3: CASSLKMSNQPQHF
J: TRBJ1-5
V: TRBV12-3/TRBV12-4

CDR3: CATGSGLARGTDTQYF
J: TRBJ2-3
V: TRBV24-1

CDR3: CSARGTSANQPQHF
J: TRBJ1-5
V: TRBV20-1

CDR3: CASSLVSGMGEQFF
J: TRBJ2-1
V: TRBV5-6

CDR3: CSGPTGGPYNEQFF
J: TRBJ2-1
V: TRBV29-1

CDR3: CATFGIVSYNEQFF
J: TRBJ2-1
V: TRBV28

CDR3: CSVVPQGFAEAFF
J: TRBJ1-1
V: TRBV29-1

CDR3: CASSFWGRKETQYF
J: TRBJ2-5
V: TRBV11-2